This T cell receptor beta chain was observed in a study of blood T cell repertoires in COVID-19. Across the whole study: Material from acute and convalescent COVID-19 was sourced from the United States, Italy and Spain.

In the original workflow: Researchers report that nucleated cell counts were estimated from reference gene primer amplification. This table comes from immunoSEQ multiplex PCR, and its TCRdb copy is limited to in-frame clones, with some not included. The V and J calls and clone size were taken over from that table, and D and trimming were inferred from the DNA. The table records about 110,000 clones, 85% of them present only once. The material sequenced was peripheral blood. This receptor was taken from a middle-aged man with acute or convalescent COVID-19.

The CDR3 DNA is TGTGCCAGCAGCTCGTCTAGGGGGGGCTACACCTTC. Amino acid sequence: CASSSSRGGYTF. The genes are TRBV11-2 and TRBJ1-2; possibly TRBD1 for D (6 bases). CDR1 SGHAT and CDR2 FQNNGV come from the germline V gene. This CDR3 comprises 12 residues. The ends were cut back, 4 bases at V and 8 bases at J, with 11 bases in the middle.